One and the same sample provided the 8 T cell receptor beta chains below, sequenced in a study of vaccination effects on CD4 cells after COVID-19. It was after nine to ten days of culture that CD4+ T cells were isolated. Their cognate antigens are unknown. The data were produced by immunoSEQ multiplex PCR, yet TCRdb's version contains in-frame clones alone and is incomplete. The table has more than 30,000 clones, more than 75% seen once; the top ten hold about 2.7%. The sample consisted of CD4+ T cells from PBMCs cultured without peptide, taken before COVID-19 vaccination. These receptors were taken from a human donor who received a COVID-19 vaccine.

The chain recombines TRBV7-3 with TRBJ2-3, with unresolved D. The CDR3 loop spans 13 amino acids. Germline assignment: CDR1 SGHTA and CDR2 FQGTGA. Deletions cut 1 base from V and 8 bases from J, with 10 bases between. CDR3 bases: TGTGCCAGCAGCTTAAATGAAGTTGGTACGCAGTATTTT. Translation gives CASSLNEVGTQYF.

The chain has TRBV4-1 and TRBJ2-5, with a tentative D call TRBD1 (8 bases). Deletions cut 5 bases from V and 7 bases from J, with 17 bases between. The CDR3 has 14 residues. Germline CDR1 and CDR2: MGHRA and YSYEKL. CDR3 protein: CASSTTGGGGTQYF. The DNA for the CDR3 is TGCGCCAGCAGCACAACAGGGGGGGGTGGGACCCAGTACTTC.

V usage is TRBV27 and J usage is TRBJ2-5; D might be TRBD1 (5 bases). The CDR3 has 14 amino acids. V shed 3 bases and J shed 4 bases, with 12 bases lying between them. Germline CDR1 and CDR2: MNHEY and SMNVEV (reference sequence). The CDR3 loop is CASSFQGAAETQYF. CDR3 nucleotides: TGTGCCAGCAGTTTTCAAGGGGCGGCAGAGACCCAGTACTTC.

This clone was seen only a few times. The chain carries TRBV19 and TRBJ1-2; 8 bases line up with TRBD1. Germline-derived CDR1 and CDR2 are LNHDA and SQIVND (reference sequence). The CDR3 spans 14 residues. V trimming: 10 bases; J trimming: 2 bases; junction bases outside the gene matches: 9. For the CDR3, the DNA is TGTGCCACTAGAACTACAGGGGGGAACTATGGCTACACCTTC. Translated, it gives CATRTTGGNYGYTF.

The chain combines TRBV6-2 or TRBV6-3 with TRBJ1-3; no definite D call. Germline V gene sequence: CDR1 MNHEY, CDR2 SVGEGT. The CDR3 spans 18 residues. The V and J ends lost 6 bases and 0 bases respectively, with 21 bases between them. The CDR3 DNA reads TGTGCCAGCAGCCACCCCCCTTCCGAGACGGTCTCTGGAAACACCATATATTTT. Amino acid sequence: CASSHPPSETVSGNTIYF.

The V call is TRBV19, the J call TRBJ1-1, with unresolved D. V lost 3 bases and J 1 base, leaving 15 bases between the germline ends. Germline-derived CDR1 and CDR2 are LNHDA and SQIVND (reference sequence). The CDR3 consists of 16 residues. CDR3 DNA sequence: TGTGCCAGTAGTATCGGCCAAACACAGAAGAACACTGAAGCTTTCTTT. It encodes CASSIGQTQKNTEAFF.

V gene TRBV19 combines with J gene TRBJ2-5; no clear D gene. This CDR3 has 14 amino acids. V dropped 1 base and J dropped 5 bases, with 11 bases sitting between them. Germline V lookup: CDR1 LNHDA, CDR2 SQIVND (reference sequence). CDR3 nucleotide sequence: TGTGCCAGTAGTATAGTAAACGGGCGGGAGACCCAGTACTTC. It specifies CASSIVNGRETQYF.

The V gene is TRBV30, the J gene TRBJ2-1, with TRBD1 identical over 8 bases. The germline CDR1 and CDR2 sequences are GTSNPN and SVGIG (reference sequence). This CDR3 is 12 amino acids long. J was trimmed by 4 bases and V by 5 bases; bases with no gene match: 1. The CDR3 region is CAWGQGYNEQFF. CDR3 in DNA: TGTGCCTGGGGACAGGGATACAATGAGCAGTTCTTC. The entire variable domain, with the rest obtained from reference TRBV30 and TRBJ2-1, is as follows: SQTIHQWPATLVQPVGSPLSLECTVEGTSNPNLYWYRQAAGRGLQLLFYSVGIGQISSEVPQNLSASRPQDRQFILSSKKLLLSDSGFYLCAWGQGYNEQFFGPGTRLTVL.